Sequencing of this T cell receptor beta chain was carried out in a study of blood T cell repertoires in COVID-19. This CDR3 region has 14 residues. Losses at the gene ends were 7 bases for V and 8 bases for J; bases not matched to a gene: 14. The germline V gene encodes CDR1 SGHNT and CDR2 YYREEE (reference sequence). Sequencing was performed with immunoSEQ multiplex PCR; in TCRdb, only in-frame clones are kept and a portion is missing. The data show 150,000 to 200,000 clones, around 86% seen once. The TCR comes from a woman of 80 years or more in a cohort sampled during active or convalescent COVID-19. The chain links TRBV5-4 to TRBJ1-2; 7 positions match TRBD1. The specimen was peripheral blood. CDR3 loop: CASDIQGLRRGYTF. CDR3 nucleotides: TGTGCCAGCGATATACAGGGGCTTAGACGGGGCTACACCTTC.